This T cell receptor (beta chain) came from a study of cytomegalovirus exposure and HLA in healthy donors (dated 2017 in TCRdb). General notes on the study: In an earlier analysis of under 600 of the donors, 250 to 350 Gb of sequence data and approximately 120 million unique TCR beta sequences from about 190 million T cells were reported. Approximately 330 gigabases of sequencing data and around 88 million unique TCR sequences made up an early release that covered approximately 700 HLA-typed donors. Of the roughly 400 genotyped donors, around 81% fell in the genetic ancestry cluster associated with self-reported Caucasian donors. The aim of the study was to test whether cataloging public T cell receptors could identify signatures of past pathogen exposure. Using immunosequencing, the study profiled T cell repertoires from 640 or so subjects and related those repertoires to cytomegalovirus serostatus. A separate validation cohort of roughly 130 different subjects was used in addition to the approximately 610-subject first cohort. To predict cytomegalovirus infection status, the study combined high-throughput TCR immunosequencing, statistical association of individual TCRs with disease status, and machine learning. To study patterns of TCR occurrence, a later analysis re-analyzed previously published TCR beta repertoires from several hundred donors and added high-resolution HLA genotyping. The later analysis used no new phenotypic data to find candidate immune exposures, relying instead on TCR beta sequences and their occurrence across donors. An earlier analysis of around 540 of the donors applied high-throughput TCR beta sequencing to assess whether each TCR beta V gene segment acted as functional or pseudogenic. Donor age, sex, ethnicity and CMV serostatus were collected together with the repertoire data. Genome-wide SNP genotypes for about 55% of the 666 donors were used in a later genetic analysis, which treated that subset as a discovery cohort. All discovery cohort repertoires had been generated using a single sequencing platform. Class I and class II HLA loci were covered by the typing at four-digit resolution. Typing coverage varied by locus: roughly 629-640 donors for A, B, C, DRB1 and DQB1; more than 500 for DQA1; about 600 for DPA1; approximately 490 for DPB1. A handful of DR-DQ haplotypes were handled as single units for association and clustering because linkage in the cohort was strong. Among some 400 genotyped donors of the cohort, an average of approximately 240,000 unique TCR beta nucleotide sequences was sequenced per donor, of which about 18% were non-productive. Beyond this particular receptor, the publication reports: The classifier was reported to diagnose cytomegalovirus status with high specificity and sensitivity in both the original and validation cohorts. A later analysis found that TCR association rates varied across HLA loci, with DRB1 alleles showing the most associated TCRs and HLA-C alleles the fewest. Because some donors lacked HLA typing at each locus, the association tests relied only on the typed subset. CMV serostatus was the only immune exposure information available for the cohort. The earlier analysis of 450 to 700 of the donors excluded approximately 17 rarely observed V segments, including chromosome 9 orphons, because counts were too low. Most TCR sequences were seen in very few donors, while some public TCRs were found in many individuals. Linkage disequilibrium might explain the correlated functional status among segregating V segments, but an unknown experimental factor could not be excluded. Strong co-occurrence of HLA alleles, especially DR and DQ, made assigning TCR associations to individual alleles difficult. The 87-base-pair reads could not distinguish some IMGT-functional V segments, including TRBV6-2 and TRBV6-3, so those segments were excluded. Only TCR beta chains were sequenced in this cohort, and the absence of alpha or paired-chain data limited detectable features. According to the authors, the approach could potentially be generalized to other disease states and immunological phenotypes. The study gave a list of 150 to 200 TCR beta chains associated with cytomegalovirus. According to a later analysis, parvovirus B19, influenza, CMV and Epstein-Barr virus appeared linked to several top co-occurrence clusters. According to a later genetic analysis, donors in an Asian-associated ancestry cluster had fewer N-insertions in productive TCRs than the approximately 630-donor mean. A further reported finding was that TCR beta sequences accurately predicted the HLA-A and HLA-B alleles for most subjects in the first cohort. The presence/absence analyses assumed that sequencing depth was roughly uniform across donors, and that assumption may not be true. A later analysis found that HLA-associated TCR beta chains were more clonally expanded and had lower generation probabilities than equally common non-associated chains. V-gene and J-gene trimming of TCR beta chains was associated with a missense DCLRE1C variant in a later genetic analysis, and the association was replicated in an independent cohort. A later analysis associated 16,951 TCR beta sequences with specific HLA alleles at a false discovery rate of 0.05. A later analysis found that most CMV-associated TCR beta chains appeared HLA-restricted, with HLA associations seemingly driven largely by CMV exposure. An earlier analysis of some 590 of the donors showed that most TCR beta V segments appeared in productive rearrangements either about 87% or about 30% of the time, which broadly matched IMGT annotations. A group of highly shared sequence variants was considered likely to be a technical artifact of the sequencing pipeline. In vitro tests confirmed that a few of the cytomegalovirus-associated TCR beta chains recognize cytomegalovirus antigens.

Looking up the germline V gene yields CDR1 MDHEN and CDR2 SYDVKM. The junction carries 21 bases between V and J, which are trimmed by 5 bases and 4 bases respectively. Reading from cysteine to phenylalanine, the CDR3 counts 16 amino acids. CDR3 DNA is the only sequence kept; it has 48 bases, read in frame from the first base. This clone was detected once. What this receptor recognizes is not known. Qualities for individual bases were not recorded, and no much larger clone is one base off. The cohort was made up of under 800 healthy bone marrow donors. Cohort members were all nominally healthy when sampled, although unrecorded immune exposures were likely present. The donor was CMV seropositive and was included in the group of approximately 300 seropositive cohort members. A peripheral blood sample was provided by each donor, and peripheral blood mononuclear cells were used for TCR beta sequencing. The Qiagen DNeasy Blood Extraction Kit was used to extract genomic DNA from the blood cell samples.

Library preparation used the immunoSEQ multiplex PCR assay. For the multiplex PCR, a mixture combining 60 forward primers for TCR Vbeta segments and 13 reverse primers for TCR Jbeta segments was used. The CDR3 region of rearranged TCR beta genes was amplified from genomic DNA with a multiplex PCR assay. The Illumina HiSeq System was used to sequence the amplified TCR beta libraries as 87-base-pair reads. The original pipeline was this. In a later analysis, tens of millions of unique TCR beta chains were counted across the roughly 610 repertoires, and some 10 million of these chains were shared by at least two donors. Raw reads were error-corrected and collapsed into unique sequences with a nearest-neighbor algorithm that merged closely related sequences to remove PCR and sequencing errors. V, D and J gene segments were assigned by aligning CDR3 sequences to IMGT reference sequences. Each retained sequence needed at least a six-nucleotide match to both a V gene segment and a J gene segment. A rearrangement was called productive if the CDR3 had no stop codons and remained in frame with V and J, and every other rearrangement was called non-productive. Following IMGT convention, CDR3 was defined as the stretch from the second conserved V-encoded cysteine to the conserved J-encoded phenylalanine. The earlier analysis of fewer than 700 of the donors excluded sequences that lacked an unambiguous match to a single V gene segment. An earlier analysis of some 610 of the donors called V segments functional above 56.7% productive rearrangements and segregating when the between-donor standard deviation exceeded 5%. A statistical classification framework was developed to diagnose cytomegalovirus status using the catalog of TCR beta chain sequences. In a later analysis, TCR nucleotide sequences were compared against IMGT/GENE-DB human TR gene sequences so that V and J genes could be assigned. Using the TCRdist pipeline, a later analysis assigned CDR3 sequences along with most-parsimonious VDJ recombination scenarios. In a later analysis, each TCR beta chain was defined by its CDR3 amino acid sequence together with its V-gene family, and reads without a unique V-gene family were excluded. As a way to deal with suspected cross-contamination and a sequencing artifact, a later analysis dropped 450 to 600 nucleotide sequences that were highly shared and had low generation probability. A later analysis calculated a clonal expansion index for each public chain from normalized within-repertoire ranks of inferred template counts. A later analysis computed generation probabilities with a VDJ recombination model fitted to out-of-frame rearrangements, and checked the results against IGoR. In a later analysis, TCR-TCR, TCR-HLA and TCR-CMV co-occurrence was scored with hypergeometric tests, and a repertoire-size bias correction was applied to TCR pairs. In a later analysis, false discovery rates were estimated by permuting HLA or CMV assignments 20 times. A later analysis grouped co-occurring TCRs with DBSCAN, adding TCRdist sequence similarity when clustering within HLA-allele-positive subsets. Repertoires with fewer than 30,000 or more than 120,000 public chains, plus five repertoires with anomalous nucleotide sharing, were excluded from co-occurrence clustering. TCRdb stores this immuneACCESS table with in-frame sequences only. Part of the clones is absent; in the studies checked, under half of the shortfall reflects unresolved V genes, and no reason is known for the rest. D and trimming come from the DNA, and the V and J calls and clone size come from that table. The sample yields approximately 130,000 clones; 75% to 90% were counted once. The ten largest clones take up 8.1% of the sample.

The TCR sequence derives from a woman between 45 and 60 years old in good health and CMV-seropositive. Sequenced: PBMCs. This chain joins TRBV28 to TRBJ2-7; a tentative D match to TRBD2 spans 6 bases. The DNA reads as follows: TGTGCCAGCAGTCCACATCCCGGGACTGAAAATTACGAGCAGTACTTC. Its coded protein is CASSPHPGTENYEQYF.